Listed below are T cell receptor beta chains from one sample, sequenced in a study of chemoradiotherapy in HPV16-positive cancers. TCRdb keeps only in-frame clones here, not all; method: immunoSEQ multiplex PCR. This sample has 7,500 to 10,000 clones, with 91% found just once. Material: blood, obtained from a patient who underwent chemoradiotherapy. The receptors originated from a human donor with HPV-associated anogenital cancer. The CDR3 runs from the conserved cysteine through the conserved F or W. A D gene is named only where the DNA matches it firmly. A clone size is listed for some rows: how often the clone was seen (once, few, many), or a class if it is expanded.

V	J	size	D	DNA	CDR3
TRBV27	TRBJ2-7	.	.	TGTGCCAGCGGACGGGGCGGGCAGTACTTC	CASGRGGQYF
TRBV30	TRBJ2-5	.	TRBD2	TGTGCCTGGATCCTAGCGGGGGGGTCAGAGACCCAGTACTTC	CAWILAGGSETQYF
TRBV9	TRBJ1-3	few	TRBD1	TGTGCCAGCAGCGCAGGACAGGGTTGGCTAAGGGGAAACACCATATATTTT	CASSAGQGWLRGNTIYF
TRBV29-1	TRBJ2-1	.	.	TGCAGCGTTGAACTTATGGGCCCCAATGAGCAGTTCTTC	CSVELMGPNEQFF
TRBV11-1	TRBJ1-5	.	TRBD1	TGTGCCAGCAGCTCAGACGGGGTCTTGACAGGGAATCAGCCCCAGCATTTT	CASSSDGVLTGNQPQHF
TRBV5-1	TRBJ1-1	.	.	TGCGCCAGCAGCAGTCAAGGGGGGGACACTGAAGCTTTCTTT	CASSSQGGDTEAFF
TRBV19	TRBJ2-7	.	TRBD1	TGCGCCACCAGACAGGGTTCCTACGAGCAGTACTTC	CATRQGSYEQYF
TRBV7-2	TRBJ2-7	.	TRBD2	TGTGCCAGCAGCTTTGTTCTGGGAGGGAGCGAGCAGTACTTC	CASSFVLGGSEQYF
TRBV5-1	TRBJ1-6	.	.	TGCGCCAGCAGCCCCGCAGGGGTTATTGTGAATAATTCACCCCTCCACTTT	CASSPAGVIVNNSPLHF
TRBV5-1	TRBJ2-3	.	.	TGCGCCAGCAGCTTGGGGGAAGGTGGGGTAGATACGCAGTATTTT	CASSLGEGGVDTQYF
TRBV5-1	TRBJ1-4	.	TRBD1	TGCGCCAGCAGCTTGTCTACCGGGACAGCGGAAAAACTGTTTTTT	CASSLSTGTAEKLFF
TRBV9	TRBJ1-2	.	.	TGTGCCAGCAGCCGGCTACGCGTGAACTATGGCTACACCTTC	CASSRLRVNYGYTF
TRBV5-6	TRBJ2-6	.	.	TGTGCCAGCAGTGGAATCTCTGGGGCCAACGTCCTGACTTTC	CASSGISGANVLTF
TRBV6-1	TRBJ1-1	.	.	TGTGCCAGCAGTGATCACGGAATTCGGATCATGAACACTGAAGCTTTCTTT	CASSDHGIRIMNTEAFF
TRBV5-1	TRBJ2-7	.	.	TGCGCCAGCAGCCATGGTGATGGGGGATCCTACGAGCAGTACTTC	CASSHGDGGSYEQYF
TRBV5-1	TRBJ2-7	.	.	TGCGCCAGCAGCTTGGCGGGGAACGAGCAGTACTTC	CASSLAGNEQYF
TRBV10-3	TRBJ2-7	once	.	TGTGCCATCAGTGAGCTGTACGAGCAGTACTTC	CAISELYEQYF
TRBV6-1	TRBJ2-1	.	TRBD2	TGTGCCAGCAGTGTAGGGATCCAGCGGGGTGAGCAGTTCTTC	CASSVGIQRGEQFF
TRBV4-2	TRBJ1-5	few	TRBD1	TGTGCCAGCAGACCAGGGGGGTCTAGCAATCAGCCCCAGCATTTT	CASRPGGSSNQPQHF
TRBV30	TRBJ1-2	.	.	TGTGCCTACCCGACAGGCAACTCTTATGGCTACACCTTC	CAYPTGNSYGYTF
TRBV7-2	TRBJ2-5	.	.	TGTGCCAGCAGCTTCCTACCTCTAACGGCCCGAGAGACCCAGTACTTC	CASSFLPLTARETQYF
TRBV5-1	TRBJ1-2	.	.	TGCGCCAGCAGCTTGGTGGCCGGGACGGAGTATGGCTACACCTTC	CASSLVAGTEYGYTF
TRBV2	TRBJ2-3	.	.	TGTGCCAGCAGTGGAGCTACGGGGGGCACAGATACGCAGTATTTT	CASSGATGGTDTQYF
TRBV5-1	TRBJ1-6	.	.	TGCGCCAGCAGTGGACAGACCAATTCACCCCTCCACTTT	CASSGQTNSPLHF
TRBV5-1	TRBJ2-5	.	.	TGCGCCAGCAGCTTAGGGGGTGTCCAAGAGACCCAGTACTTC	CASSLGGVQETQYF
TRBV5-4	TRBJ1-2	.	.	TGTGCCAGCAGCTTGGTGGACAGTCTCGACTATGGCTACACCTTC	CASSLVDSLDYGYTF
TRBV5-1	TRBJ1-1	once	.	TGCGCCAGCAGCCTCGAACAGGGTGGCACTGAAGCTTTCTTT	CASSLEQGGTEAFF
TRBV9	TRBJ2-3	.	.	TGTGCCAGCAGCGTGATCGGGGGGCCTACGCAGTATTTT	CASSVIGGPTQYF
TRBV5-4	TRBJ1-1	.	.	TGTGCCAGCAGCTTGGGGAGCAGGGTTTACACTGAAGCTTTCTTT	CASSLGSRVYTEAFF
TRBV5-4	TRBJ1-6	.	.	TGTGCCAGCAGCGTTGGGGCCTCAAGGGATTCACCCCTCCACTTT	CASSVGASRDSPLHF
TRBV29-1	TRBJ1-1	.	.	TGCAGCGTTGAAAAGGGCCGGGACACTGAAGCTTTCTTT	CSVEKGRDTEAFF
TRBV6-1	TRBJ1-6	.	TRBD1	TGTGCCAGCAGTGAATCCGGGACAGGGGGTGACTCACCCCTCCACTTT	CASSESGTGGDSPLHF
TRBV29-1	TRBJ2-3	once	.	TGCAGCGTTGGCTGGCAGGGCACAGATACGCAGTATTTT	CSVGWQGTDTQYF
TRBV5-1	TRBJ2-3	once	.	TGCGCCAGCAGCCCGGGAGGCACAGATACGCAGTATTTT	CASSPGGTDTQYF
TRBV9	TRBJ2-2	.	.	TGTGCCAGCAGCGTAACGTCAAACCGGGACACCGGGGAGCTGTTTTTT	CASSVTSNRDTGELFF
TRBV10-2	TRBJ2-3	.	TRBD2	TGCGCCAGCGGGACTAGCTACACAGATACGCAGTATTTT	CASGTSYTDTQYF
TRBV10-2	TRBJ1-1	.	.	TGCGCCAGCAGTGGTGGTCCACAGTGGAAGAAGGGTTTCTTT	CASSGGPQWKKGFF
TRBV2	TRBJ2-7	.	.	TGTGCCGGGCGGGGACAGTCTGTCTACGAGCAGTACTTC	CAGRGQSVYEQYF
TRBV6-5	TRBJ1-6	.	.	TGTGCCAGCAGTCTTCTGACAGGAGATAATTCACCCCTCCACTTT	CASSLLTGDNSPLHF
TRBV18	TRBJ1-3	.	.	TGTGCCAGCTCACCATTCGGGGGAAACACCATATATTTT	CASSPFGGNTIYF
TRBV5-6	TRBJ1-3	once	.	TGTGCCAGCAGCTTGATCTCCTACACTCCAGGAAACACCATATATTTT	CASSLISYTPGNTIYF
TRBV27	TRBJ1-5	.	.	TGTGCCAGCAGGGGCGGGACTCCAAACGGGCCCCAGCATTTT	CASRGGTPNGPQHF
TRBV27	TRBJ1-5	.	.	TGTGCCAGCAGTTTAGTACAGGGAGTGGGGGGGGATCAGCCCCAGCATTTT	CASSLVQGVGGDQPQHF
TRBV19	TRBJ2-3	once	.	TGTGCCAGTAGTATTACGGGGACCACAGATACGCAGTATTTT	CASSITGTTDTQYF
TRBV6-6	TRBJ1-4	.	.	TGTGCCAGCAGCTCTTCAGGGCGGTTGAGAGAAAAACTGTTTTTT	CASSSSGRLREKLFF
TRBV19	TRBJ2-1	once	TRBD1	TGTGCCAGTAAACCCGGGGACAGGGACGGTGAGCAGTTCTTC	CASKPGDRDGEQFF
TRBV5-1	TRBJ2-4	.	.	TGCGCCAGCAGCTTGATTGAGGGGGCGGGATACATTCAGTACTTC	CASSLIEGAGYIQYF